This note documents a single T cell receptor beta chain sequence. This entry is derived from a study of T cell changes during pregnancy in multiple sclerosis. The data were produced by immunoSEQ multiplex PCR, yet TCRdb's version contains in-frame clones alone and is incomplete. Counted here are about 59,000 clones, roughly 93% occurring once; the ten biggest clones make up over 0.35%. V shed 6 bases, J shed 2 bases, and the junction held 3 bases outside the gene matches. Germline assignment: CDR1 MNHEY and CDR2 SMNVEV (reference sequence). CDR3 length: 13 residues. The genes are TRBV27 and TRBJ1-2, with 7 bases identical to TRBD1. Here the sequenced sample was CD4+ T cells from peripheral blood mononuclear cells, taken before pregnancy. The TCR comes from a female donor with multiple sclerosis, enrolled in a pregnancy study. CDR3 DNA: TGTGCCAGCAGCAGACAGGGCAACTATGGCTACACCTTC. As protein: CASSRQGNYGYTF.